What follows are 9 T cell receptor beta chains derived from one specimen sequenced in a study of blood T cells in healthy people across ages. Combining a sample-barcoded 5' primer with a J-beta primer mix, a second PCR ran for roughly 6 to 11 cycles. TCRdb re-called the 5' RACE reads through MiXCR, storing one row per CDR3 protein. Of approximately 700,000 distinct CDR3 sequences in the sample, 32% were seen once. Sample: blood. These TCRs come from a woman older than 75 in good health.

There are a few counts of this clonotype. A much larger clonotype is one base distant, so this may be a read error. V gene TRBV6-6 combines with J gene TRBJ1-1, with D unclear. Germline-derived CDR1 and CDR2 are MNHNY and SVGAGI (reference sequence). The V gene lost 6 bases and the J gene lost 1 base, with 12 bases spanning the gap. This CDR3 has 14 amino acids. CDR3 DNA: TGTGCCAGCAGGACCGACACTCAGAACACTGAAGCTTTCTTT. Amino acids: CASRTDTQNTEAFF.

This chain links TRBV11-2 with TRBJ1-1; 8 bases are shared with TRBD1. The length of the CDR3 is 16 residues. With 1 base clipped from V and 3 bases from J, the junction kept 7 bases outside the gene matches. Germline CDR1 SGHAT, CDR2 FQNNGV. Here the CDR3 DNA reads TGTGCCAGCAGCTTAGGAGGACAGGGAGGGTACACTGAAGCTTTCTTT. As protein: CASSLGGQGGYTEAFF.

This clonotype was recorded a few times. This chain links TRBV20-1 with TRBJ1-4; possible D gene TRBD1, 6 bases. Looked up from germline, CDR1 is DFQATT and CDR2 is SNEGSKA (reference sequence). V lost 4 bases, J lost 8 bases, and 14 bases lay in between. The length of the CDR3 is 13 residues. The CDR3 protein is CSANPGAREKLFF. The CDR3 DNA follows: TGCAGTGCTAATCCGGGGGCGCGGGAAAAACTGTTTTTT.

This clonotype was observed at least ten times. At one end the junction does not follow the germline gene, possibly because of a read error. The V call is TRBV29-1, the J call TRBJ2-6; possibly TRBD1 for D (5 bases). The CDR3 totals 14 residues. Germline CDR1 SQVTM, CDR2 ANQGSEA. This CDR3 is CSVEGQTGASVLTF. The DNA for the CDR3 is TGCAGCGTTGAAGGGCAAACTGGGGCCAGCGTCCTGACTTTC.

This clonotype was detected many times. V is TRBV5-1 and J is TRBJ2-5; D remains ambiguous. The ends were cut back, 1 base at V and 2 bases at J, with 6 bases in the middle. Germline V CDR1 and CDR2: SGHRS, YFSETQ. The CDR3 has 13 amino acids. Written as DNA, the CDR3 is TGCGCCAGCAGCTTGTCTTATCAAGAGACCCAGTACTTC. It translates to CASSLSYQETQYF.

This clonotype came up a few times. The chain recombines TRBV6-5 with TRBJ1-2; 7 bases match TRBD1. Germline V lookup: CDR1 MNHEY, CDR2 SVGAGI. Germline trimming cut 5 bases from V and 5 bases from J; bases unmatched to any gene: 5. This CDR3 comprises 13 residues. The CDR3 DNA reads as TGTGCCAGCAGTATAGACAGGGAGTATGGCTACACCTTC. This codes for CASSIDREYGYTF.

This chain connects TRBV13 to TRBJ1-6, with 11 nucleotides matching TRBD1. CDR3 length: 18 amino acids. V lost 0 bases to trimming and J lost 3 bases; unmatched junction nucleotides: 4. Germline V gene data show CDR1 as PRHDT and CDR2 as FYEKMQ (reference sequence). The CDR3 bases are TGTGCCAGCAGCTTAGGAGGGGACAGGGGGTTCTATAATTCACCCCTCCACTTT. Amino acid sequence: CASSLGGDRGFYNSPLHF.

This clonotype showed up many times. CDR3 sequence reads: CSARDQAWRWGAVYSQYF. DNA for the CDR3: TGCAGTGCTAGGGATCAGGCTTGGAGGTGGGGGGCCGTGTATTCCCAGTACTTC. The rearrangement joins TRBV20-1 to TRBJ2-5; D may match TRBD1 or TRBD2 (6 bases each). Between the trimmed V and J ends, which lost 3 bases and 9 bases, there was a span of 32 bases. The CDR3 has 18 residues. CDR1 is DFQATT and CDR2 is SNEGSKA in the germline V gene (reference sequence).

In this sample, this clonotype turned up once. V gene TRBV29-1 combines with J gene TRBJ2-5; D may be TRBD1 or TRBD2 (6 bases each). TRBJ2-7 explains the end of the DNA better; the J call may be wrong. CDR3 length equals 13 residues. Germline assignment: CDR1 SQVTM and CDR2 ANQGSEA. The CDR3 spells CSVDGGLGYEQYF. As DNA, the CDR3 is TGCAGCGTTGATGGGGGGCTGGGTTACGAGCAGTACTTC.